A single count supports the clone carrying this T cell receptor (beta chain). This entry is derived from a study of blood T cell repertoires in COVID-19. At the level of the study: Acute and convalescent COVID-19 specimens originated in the United States, Italy and Spain. T cells, B-cell-depleted T cells, or PBMCs supplied cDNA or gDNA.

After removal of 4 bases from V and 3 bases from J, the junction contained 6 bases not matched to a gene. The CDR3 consists of 16 residues. Germline values: CDR1 LGHDT, CDR2 YNNKEL (reference sequence). Method: immunoSEQ multiplex PCR; TCRdb's copy keeps in-frame clones and lacks some. Of over 70,000 clones listed, around 90% are singletons. What was sequenced was peripheral blood. This clonotype originated in an older man with acute or convalescent COVID-19. This rearrangement joins TRBV3-1 (or the pseudogene TRBV3-2) to TRBJ1-2, with 12 bases aligning to TRBD1. The CDR3 region is CASSPAGTGGDYGYTF. CDR3 nucleotide sequence: TGTGCCAGCAGCCCCGCGGGGACAGGGGGCGACTATGGCTACACCTTC.